This T cell receptor (beta chain) is from a study of blood T cell repertoires in COVID-19. Study overall: There were acute and convalescent COVID-19 samples, and they came from the United States, Italy and Spain.

This clone was seen a single time. The protocol was immunoSEQ multiplex PCR, while the TCRdb copy is restricted to in-frame clones and leaves out a portion. The sample holds approximately 300,000 clones; approximately 87% are singletons and the top ten take 3% to 4%. CDR3 length: 16 residues. J was trimmed by 2 bases and V by 8 bases; bases with no gene match: 8. Germline CDR1 SNHLY, CDR2 FYNNEI. The V call is TRBV2, the J call TRBJ2-5; 13 positions agree with TRBD2. This TCR came from a woman in her forties or fifties with active or convalescent COVID-19. Material for sequencing was peripheral blood. The CDR3 sequence is CASLSTSGGDQETQYF. CDR3 in DNA: TGTGCCAGCCTGAGCACTAGCGGGGGGGATCAAGAGACCCAGTACTTC.